Reported below is one TCR beta chain. This sample is drawn from a study of control samples from healthy donors and cancer patients. Clones were read by immunoSEQ multiplex PCR, and TCRdb kept only the in-frame ones, dropping some. The table records 95,000 to 150,000 clones, over 75% of them present only once. The receptor's source is a man aged 35 to 55 in good health. Sequencing was carried out using blood.

DNA of the CDR3: TGTGCCAGCAGCTCTTACATGAGTCAGCCCCAGCATTTT. Encoded protein: CASSSYMSQPQHF. The genes are TRBV5-5 and TRBJ1-5, with unresolved D. Germline CDR1 reads SGHKS; CDR2 reads YYEKEE (reference sequence). There are 13 residues in the CDR3. Deletions cut 3 bases from V and 6 bases from J, with 10 bases between.